This TCR beta chain was retrieved from a study of graft-versus-host responses after intestinal transplantation. Study details: Anti-thymocyte globulin induction was given to all recipients, followed by tacrolimus and steroids for about 3 years.

Trimming shortened V by 5 bases and J by 0 bases, and 13 bases separated the two germline ends. Germline lookup yields CDR1 SGHAT and CDR2 FQNNGV. The CDR3 totals 15 residues. Findings and limits, study-wide: Early post-transplant HvG declines tracked with peak circulating GvH clone levels. In recipient marrow, GvH clones were found, and some appeared first in ileum or blood. When patients had graft-donor T cell macrochimerism, their allografts held high graft-versus-host to host-versus-graft clonal ratios.

This clone has only one observation. No antigen is known for it. The data were produced by immunoSEQ multiplex PCR, yet TCRdb's version contains in-frame clones alone and is incomplete. The sample lists 30,000 to 45,000 clones; 93% were seen once. The gene calls are TRBV11-2 and TRBJ1-2; D is unresolved. The receptor was derived from a human donor who was the organ donor for an intestinal transplant. The sequencing here drew on unstimulated CD8+ T cells sorted from spleen or lymph node cells, taken before transplant. For the CDR3, the DNA is TGTGCCAGCAGCCTCAAGACGGGAGCTAACTATGGCTACACCTTC. Amino acid sequence: CASSLKTGANYGYTF.